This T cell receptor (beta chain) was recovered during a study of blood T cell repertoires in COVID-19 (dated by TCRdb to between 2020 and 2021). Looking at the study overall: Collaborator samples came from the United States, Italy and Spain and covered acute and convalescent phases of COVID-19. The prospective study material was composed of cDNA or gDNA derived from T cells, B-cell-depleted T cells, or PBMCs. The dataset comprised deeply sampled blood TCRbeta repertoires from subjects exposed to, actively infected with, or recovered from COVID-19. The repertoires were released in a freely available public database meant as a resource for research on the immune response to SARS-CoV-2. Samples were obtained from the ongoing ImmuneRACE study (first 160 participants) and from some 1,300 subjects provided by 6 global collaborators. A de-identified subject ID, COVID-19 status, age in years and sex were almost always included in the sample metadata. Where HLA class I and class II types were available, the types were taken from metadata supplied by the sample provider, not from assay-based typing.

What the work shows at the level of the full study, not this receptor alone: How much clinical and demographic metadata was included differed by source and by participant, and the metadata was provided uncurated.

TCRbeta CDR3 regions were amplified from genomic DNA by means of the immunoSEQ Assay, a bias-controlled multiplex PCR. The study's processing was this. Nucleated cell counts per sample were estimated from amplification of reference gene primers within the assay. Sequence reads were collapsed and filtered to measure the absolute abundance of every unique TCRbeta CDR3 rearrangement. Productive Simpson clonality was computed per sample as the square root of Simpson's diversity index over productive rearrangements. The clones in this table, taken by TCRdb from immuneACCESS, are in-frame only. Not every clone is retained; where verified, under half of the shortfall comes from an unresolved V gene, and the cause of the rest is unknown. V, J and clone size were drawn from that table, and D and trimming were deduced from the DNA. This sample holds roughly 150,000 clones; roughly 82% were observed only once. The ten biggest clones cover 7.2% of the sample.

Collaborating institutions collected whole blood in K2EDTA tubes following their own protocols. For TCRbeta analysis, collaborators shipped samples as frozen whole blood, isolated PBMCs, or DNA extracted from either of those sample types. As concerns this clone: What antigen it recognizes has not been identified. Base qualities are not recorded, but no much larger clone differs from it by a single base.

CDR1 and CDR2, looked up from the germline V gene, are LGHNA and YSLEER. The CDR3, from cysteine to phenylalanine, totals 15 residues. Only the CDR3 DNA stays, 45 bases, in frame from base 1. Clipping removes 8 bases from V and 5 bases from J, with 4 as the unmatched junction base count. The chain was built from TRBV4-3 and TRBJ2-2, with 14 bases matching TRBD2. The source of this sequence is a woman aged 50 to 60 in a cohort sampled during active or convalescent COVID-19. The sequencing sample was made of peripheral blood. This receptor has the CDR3 CASGTSGGRTGELFF. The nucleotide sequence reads TGCGCCAGCGGGACTAGCGGGGGACGGACCGGGGAGCTGTTTTTT.